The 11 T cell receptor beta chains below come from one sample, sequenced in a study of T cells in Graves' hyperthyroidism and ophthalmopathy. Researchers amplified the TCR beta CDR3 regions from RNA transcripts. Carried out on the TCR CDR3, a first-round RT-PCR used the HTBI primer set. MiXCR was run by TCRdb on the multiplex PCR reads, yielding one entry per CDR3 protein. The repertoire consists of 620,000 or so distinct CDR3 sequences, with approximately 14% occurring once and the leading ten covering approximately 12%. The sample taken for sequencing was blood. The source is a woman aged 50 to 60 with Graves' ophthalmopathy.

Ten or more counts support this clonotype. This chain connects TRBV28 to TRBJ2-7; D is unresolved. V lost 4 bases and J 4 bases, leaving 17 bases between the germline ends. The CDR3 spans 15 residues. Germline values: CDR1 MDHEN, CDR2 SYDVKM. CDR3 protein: CASSSRKTLGYEQYF. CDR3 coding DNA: TGTGCCAGCAGTTCCCGTAAGACTTTAGGGTACGAGCAGTACTTC.

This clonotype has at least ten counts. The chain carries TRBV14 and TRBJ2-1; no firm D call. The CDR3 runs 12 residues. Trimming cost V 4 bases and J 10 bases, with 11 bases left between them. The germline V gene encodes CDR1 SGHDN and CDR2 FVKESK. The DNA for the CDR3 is TGTGCCAGCAGCCCAACCCCGACAGAGCAGTTCTTC. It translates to CASSPTPTEQFF.

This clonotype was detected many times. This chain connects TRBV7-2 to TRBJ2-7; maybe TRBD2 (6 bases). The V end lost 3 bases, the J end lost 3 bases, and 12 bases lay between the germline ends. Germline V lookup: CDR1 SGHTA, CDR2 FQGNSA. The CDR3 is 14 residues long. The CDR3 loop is CASSFTSGVYEQYF. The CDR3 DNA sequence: TGTGCCAGCAGCTTTACCTCGGGGGTCTACGAGCAGTACTTC.

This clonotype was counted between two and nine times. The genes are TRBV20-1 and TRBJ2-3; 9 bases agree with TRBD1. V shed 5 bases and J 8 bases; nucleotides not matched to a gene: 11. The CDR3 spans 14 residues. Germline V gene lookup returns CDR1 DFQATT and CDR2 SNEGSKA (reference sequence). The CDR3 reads CSAGGDRVPGTQYF. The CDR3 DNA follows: TGCAGTGCTGGCGGGGACAGGGTCCCAGGTACGCAGTATTTT.

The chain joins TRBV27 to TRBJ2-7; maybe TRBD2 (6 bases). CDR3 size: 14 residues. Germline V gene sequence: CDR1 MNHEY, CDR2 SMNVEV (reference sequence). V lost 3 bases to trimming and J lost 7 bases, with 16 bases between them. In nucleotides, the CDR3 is TGTGCCAGCAGTTTGGGGGGACTTCCTTGGGAGCAGTACTTC. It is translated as CASSLGGLPWEQYF.

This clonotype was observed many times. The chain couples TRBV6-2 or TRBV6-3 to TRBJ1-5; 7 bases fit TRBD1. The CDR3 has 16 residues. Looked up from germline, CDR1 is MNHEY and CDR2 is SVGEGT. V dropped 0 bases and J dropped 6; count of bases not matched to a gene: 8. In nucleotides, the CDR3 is TGTGCCAGCAGTTACTCGACAGGGACGGGGGCTCAGCCCCAGCATTTT. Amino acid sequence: CASSYSTGTGAQPQHF.

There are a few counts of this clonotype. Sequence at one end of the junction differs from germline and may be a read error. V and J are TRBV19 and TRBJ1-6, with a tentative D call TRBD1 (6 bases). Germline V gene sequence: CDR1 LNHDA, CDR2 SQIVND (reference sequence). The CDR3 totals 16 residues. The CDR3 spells CTSTERQGRRNSPLHF. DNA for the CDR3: TGTACCAGTACCGAACGTCAGGGGCGACGTAATTCACCCCTCCACTTT. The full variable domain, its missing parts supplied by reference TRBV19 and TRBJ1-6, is DGGITQSPKYLFRKEGQNVTLSCEQNLNHDAMYWYRQDPGQGLRLIYYSQIVNDFQKGDIAEGYSVSREKKESFPLTVTSAQKNPTAFYLCTSTERQGRRNSPLHFGNGTRLTVT.

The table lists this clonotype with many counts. The CDR3 reads CASSLETGSGAFF. Here the CDR3 DNA reads TGCGCCAGCAGCTTGGAGACAGGGTCGGGGGCTTTCTTT. This sequence joins TRBV5-1 and TRBJ1-1, with TRBD1 matching over 7 bases. From germline, CDR1 is SGHRS and CDR2 YFSETQ. The length of the CDR3 is 13 residues. The J segment lost 11 bases and the V segment lost 0 bases, leaving 7 bases of the junction unmatched.

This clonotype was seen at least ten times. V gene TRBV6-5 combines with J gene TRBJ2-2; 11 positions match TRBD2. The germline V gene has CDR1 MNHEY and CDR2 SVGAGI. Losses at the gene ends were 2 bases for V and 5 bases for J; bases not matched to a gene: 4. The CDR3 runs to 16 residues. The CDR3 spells CASSYGLAGGTGELFF. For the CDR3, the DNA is TGTGCCAGCAGTTACGGGCTAGCGGGAGGAACCGGGGAGCTGTTTTTT.

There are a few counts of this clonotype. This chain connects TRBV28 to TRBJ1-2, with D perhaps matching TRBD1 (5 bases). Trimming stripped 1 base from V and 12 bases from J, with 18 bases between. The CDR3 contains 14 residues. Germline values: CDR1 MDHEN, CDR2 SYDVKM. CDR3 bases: TGTGCCAGCAGTTTATTCGGGGGATCTGGAGGCCACACCTTC. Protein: CASSLFGGSGGHTF.

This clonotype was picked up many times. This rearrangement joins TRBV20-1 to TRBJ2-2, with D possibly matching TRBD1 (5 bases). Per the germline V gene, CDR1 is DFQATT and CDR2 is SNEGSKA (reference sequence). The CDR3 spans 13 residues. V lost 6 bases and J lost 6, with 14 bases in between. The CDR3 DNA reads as TGCAGTGCAACCACAGGTTACGCCGGGGAGCTGTTTTTT. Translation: CSATTGYAGELFF.